This T cell receptor (beta chain) was observed in a study of cytomegalovirus exposure and HLA in healthy donors. In the study overall: An analysis done earlier identified approximately 120 million unique TCR beta sequences from approximately 200 million T cells.

Everyone who donated was a healthy bone marrow donor. The germline V gene encodes CDR1 PRHDT and CDR2 FYEKMQ (reference sequence). This CDR3 is built from 15 residues. With V trimmed by 6 bases and J by 5 bases, 6 bases remained unmatched. It was with 60 Vbeta and 13 Jbeta primers that the PCR ran. The method was immunoSEQ multiplex PCR; TCRdb's version includes in-frame clones alone and lacks a portion of them. Here the sample spans 200,000 to 300,000 clones, around four fifths being singletons. Study results and caveats: It was taken for granted in presence/absence analyses that sequencing depth across donors was roughly uniform. Among the sequence variants, a highly shared cluster was likely an artifact of sequencing.

With regard to this clone: The target antigen is unknown.

This sequence originates from a woman in her thirties or forties in good health and CMV-seropositive. The chain carries TRBV13 and TRBJ2-1, with 11 bases fitting TRBD1. The source material was PBMCs. The CDR3, as DNA: TGTGCCAGCAGTTACCGGGACAGGGGGGACAATGAGCAGTTCTTC. It codes for CASSYRDRGDNEQFF.